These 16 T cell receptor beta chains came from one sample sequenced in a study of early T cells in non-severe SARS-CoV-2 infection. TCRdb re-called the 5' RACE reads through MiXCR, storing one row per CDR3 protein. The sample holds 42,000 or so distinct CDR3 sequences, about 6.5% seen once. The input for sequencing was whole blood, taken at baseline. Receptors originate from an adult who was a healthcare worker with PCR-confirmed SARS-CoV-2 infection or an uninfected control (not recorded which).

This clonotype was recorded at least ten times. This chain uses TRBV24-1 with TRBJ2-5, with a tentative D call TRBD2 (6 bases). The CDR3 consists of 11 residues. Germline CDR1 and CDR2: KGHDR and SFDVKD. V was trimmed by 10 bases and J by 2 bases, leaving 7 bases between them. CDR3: CATGRQETQYF. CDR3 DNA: TGTGCCACTGGGAGGCAAGAGACCCAGTACTTC.

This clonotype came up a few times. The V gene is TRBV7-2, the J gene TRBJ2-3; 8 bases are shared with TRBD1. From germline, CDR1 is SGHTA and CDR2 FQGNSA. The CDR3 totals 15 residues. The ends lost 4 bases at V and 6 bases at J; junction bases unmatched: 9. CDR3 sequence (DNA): TGTGCCAGCAGCTCCCAGAGACAGGGGTCGGATACGCAGTATTTT. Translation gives CASSSQRQGSDTQYF.

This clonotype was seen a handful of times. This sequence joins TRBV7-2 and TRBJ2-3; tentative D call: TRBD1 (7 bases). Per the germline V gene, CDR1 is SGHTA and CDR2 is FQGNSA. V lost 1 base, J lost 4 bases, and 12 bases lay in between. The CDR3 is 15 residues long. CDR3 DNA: TGTGCCAGCAGCTTAGTAGGAGGGGGCCCAGATACGCAGTATTTT. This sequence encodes CASSLVGGGPDTQYF.

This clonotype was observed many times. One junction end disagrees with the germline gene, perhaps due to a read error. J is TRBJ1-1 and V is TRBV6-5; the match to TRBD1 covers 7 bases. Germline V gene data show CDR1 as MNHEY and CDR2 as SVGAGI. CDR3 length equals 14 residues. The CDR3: CASSPQGTNTEVFF. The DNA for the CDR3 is TGTGCCAGCAGTCCACAGGGGACTAACACTGAAGTTTTCTTT.

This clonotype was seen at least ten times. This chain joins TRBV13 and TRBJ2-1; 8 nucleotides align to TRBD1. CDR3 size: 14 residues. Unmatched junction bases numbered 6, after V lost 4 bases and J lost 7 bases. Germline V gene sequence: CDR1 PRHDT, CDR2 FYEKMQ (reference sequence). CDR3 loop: CASSSNDRGNEQFF. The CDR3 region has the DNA TGTGCCAGCAGCTCAAACGACAGGGGTAATGAGCAGTTCTTC.

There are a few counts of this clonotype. The CDR3 DNA is TGCAGTGCTAGAGAAACTAGCGGGGGGGCCGTTGAGACCCAGTACTTC. Residues: CSARETSGGAVETQYF. The chain is built from TRBV20-1 and TRBJ2-5, with 13 bases fitting TRBD2. This CDR3 has 16 residues. Germline assignment: CDR1 DFQATT and CDR2 SNEGSKA (reference sequence). V was clipped by 0 bases and J by 5 bases; unmatched bases: 6.

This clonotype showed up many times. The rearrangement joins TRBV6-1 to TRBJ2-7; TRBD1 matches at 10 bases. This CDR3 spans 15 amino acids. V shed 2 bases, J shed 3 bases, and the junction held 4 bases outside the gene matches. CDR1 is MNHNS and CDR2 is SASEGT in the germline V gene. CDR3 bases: TGTGCCAGCAGTGAAATGGGACAGGGGTTCTACGAGCAGTACTTC. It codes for CASSEMGQGFYEQYF.

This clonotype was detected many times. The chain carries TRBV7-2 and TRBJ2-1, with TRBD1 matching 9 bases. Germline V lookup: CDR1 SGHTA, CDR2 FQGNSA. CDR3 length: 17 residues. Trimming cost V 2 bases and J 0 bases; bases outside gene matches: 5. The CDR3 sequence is CASSLRTGAHSYNEQFF. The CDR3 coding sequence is TGTGCCAGCAGCTTAAGGACAGGGGCCCACTCCTACAATGAGCAGTTCTTC.

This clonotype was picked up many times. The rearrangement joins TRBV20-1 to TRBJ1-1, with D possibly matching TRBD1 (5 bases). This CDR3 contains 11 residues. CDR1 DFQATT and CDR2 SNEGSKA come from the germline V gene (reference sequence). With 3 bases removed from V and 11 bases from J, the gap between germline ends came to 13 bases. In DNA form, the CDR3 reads TGCAGTGCTAGTTATGGGGCGCAGGCTTTCTTT. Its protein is CSASYGAQAFF.

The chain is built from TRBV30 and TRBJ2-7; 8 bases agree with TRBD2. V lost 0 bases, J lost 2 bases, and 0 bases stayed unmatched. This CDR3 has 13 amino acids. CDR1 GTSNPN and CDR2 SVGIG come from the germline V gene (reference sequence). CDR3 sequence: CAWSVLAAYEQYF. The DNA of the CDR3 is TGTGCCTGGAGTGTACTAGCGGCCTACGAGCAGTACTTC.

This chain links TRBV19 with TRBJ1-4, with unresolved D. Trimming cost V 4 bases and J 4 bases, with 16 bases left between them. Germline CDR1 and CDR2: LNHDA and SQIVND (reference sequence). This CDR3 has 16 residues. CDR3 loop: CASSTGRSGLNEKLFF. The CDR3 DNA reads TGTGCCAGTAGTACCGGACGGTCCGGGCTTAATGAAAAACTGTTTTTT.

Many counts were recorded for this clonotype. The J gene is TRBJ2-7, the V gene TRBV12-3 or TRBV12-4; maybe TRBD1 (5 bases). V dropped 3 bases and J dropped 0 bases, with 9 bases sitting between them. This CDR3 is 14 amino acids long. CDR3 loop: CASSFAGSSYEQYF. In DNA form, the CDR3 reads TGTGCCAGCAGTTTTGCAGGGTCCTCCTACGAGCAGTACTTC.

The CDR3, as DNA: TGTGCCAGCAGTGAATTCATTCTCAACAGGGGAAGCGCTGAAGCTTTCTTT. It encodes CASSEFILNRGSAEAFF. The V call is TRBV6-1, the J call TRBJ1-1, with TRBD1 matching 7 bases. CDR1 MNHNS and CDR2 SASEGT come from the germline V gene. CDR3 length: 17 residues. V trimming: 2 bases; J trimming: 6 bases; junction bases outside the gene matches: 15.

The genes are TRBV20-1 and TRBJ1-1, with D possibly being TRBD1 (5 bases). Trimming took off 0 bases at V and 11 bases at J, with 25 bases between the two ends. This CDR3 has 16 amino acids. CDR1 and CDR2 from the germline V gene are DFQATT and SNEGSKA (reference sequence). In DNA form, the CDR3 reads TGCAGTGCTAGAGATCAAGGGAATCAGGGTATAATGAGGGCTTTCTTT. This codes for CSARDQGNQGIMRAFF.

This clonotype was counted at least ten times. The CDR3: CASIGRYNEQFF. CDR3 sequence (DNA): TGTGCCAGCATTGGCAGGTACAATGAGCAGTTCTTC. The chain links TRBV2 to TRBJ2-1; D gene ambiguous. The V end was cut by 7 bases, the J end by 4 bases, with 8 bases between. The V gene's germline CDR1 is SNHLY and CDR2 FYNNEI. The CDR3 is 12 amino acids.

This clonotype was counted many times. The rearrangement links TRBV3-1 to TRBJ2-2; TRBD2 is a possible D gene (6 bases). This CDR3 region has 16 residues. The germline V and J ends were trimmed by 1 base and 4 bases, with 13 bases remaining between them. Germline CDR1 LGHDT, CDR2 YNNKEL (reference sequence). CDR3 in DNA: TGTGCCAGCAGCCAAGGGATGGGAGGTCGCACCGGGGAGCTGTTTTTT. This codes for CASSQGMGGRTGELFF.